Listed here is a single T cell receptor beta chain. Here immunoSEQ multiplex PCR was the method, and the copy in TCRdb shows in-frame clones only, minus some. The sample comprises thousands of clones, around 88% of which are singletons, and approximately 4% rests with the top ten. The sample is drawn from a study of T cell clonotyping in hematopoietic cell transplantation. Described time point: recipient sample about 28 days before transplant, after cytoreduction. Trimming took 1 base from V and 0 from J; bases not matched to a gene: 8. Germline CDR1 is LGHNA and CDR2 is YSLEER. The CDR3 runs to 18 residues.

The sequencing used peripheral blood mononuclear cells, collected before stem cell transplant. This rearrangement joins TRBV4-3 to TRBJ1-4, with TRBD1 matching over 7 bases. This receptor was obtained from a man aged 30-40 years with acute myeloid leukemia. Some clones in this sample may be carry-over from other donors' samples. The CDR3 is CASSQGHRGGATNEKLFF. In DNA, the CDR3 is TGCGCCAGCAGCCAAGGTCACAGGGGCGGTGCAACTAATGAAAAACTGTTTTTT.